The rows below give T cell receptor beta chains drawn from one sample of a study of beta chain features in type 1 diabetes. Here immunoSEQ multiplex PCR was the method, and the copy in TCRdb shows in-frame clones only, minus some. The sample includes 620,000 or so clones, roughly a sixth of them seen just once. The sample taken for sequencing was naive CD4+ T cells from blood. All receptors derive from a man younger than 35 in good health. Each CDR3 is given with its conserved first and last residue. A D gene is named only where the DNA matches it firmly. Rows give clone size only sometimes, using once, few, many, or a class for an expanded clone.

J: TRBJ2-5
size: NA
D: NA
V: TRBV18
DNA: TGTGCCAGCTCACCACCCACAGAGACCCAGTACTTC
CDR3: CASSPPTETQYF

J: TRBJ2-6
size: few
D: TRBD1
V: TRBV9
DNA: TGTGCCAGCAGCGAGAGGACAGGGTCTGGGGCCAACGTCCTGACTTTC
CDR3: CASSERTGSGANVLTF

J: TRBJ2-5
size: NA
D: NA
V: TRBV5-1
DNA: TGCGCCAGCAGCTTGGATCGAAGCCAAGAGACCCAGTACTTC
CDR3: CASSLDRSQETQYF

J: TRBJ2-7
size: NA
D: NA
V: TRBV11-2
DNA: TGTGCCAGCAGCTTAGAGACATCATACGAGCAGTACTTC
CDR3: CASSLETSYEQYF

J: TRBJ2-3
size: NA
D: NA
V: TRBV6-5
DNA: TGTGCCAGCAGTTACACCTACCTCTTTGCGGGAATCCAGTATTTT
CDR3: CASSYTYLFAGIQYF

J: TRBJ2-7
size: few
D: NA
V: TRBV25-1
DNA: TGTGCCAGCAGTGAGGTTGGCAGGGCCACCTCCTACGAGCAGTACTTC
CDR3: CASSEVGRATSYEQYF

J: TRBJ2-1
size: few
D: TRBD1
V: TRBV2
DNA: TGTGCCAGCAATAGCGACAGGGGTTCCTACAATGAGCAGTTCTTC
CDR3: CASNSDRGSYNEQFF

J: TRBJ2-2
size: NA
D: TRBD1
V: TRBV5-1
DNA: TGCGCCAGCAGCTTGGAGGGACAGGGAAGCACCGGGGAGCTGTTTTTT
CDR3: CASSLEGQGSTGELFF

J: TRBJ1-4
size: few
D: NA
V: TRBV6-5
DNA: TGTGCCAGCAGTTACGGGGAAAAACTGTTTTTT
CDR3: CASSYGEKLFF

J: TRBJ2-1
size: few
D: TRBD2
V: TRBV9
DNA: TGTGCCAGCAGCGTAGGGGAGATAGCGGGGTCCTACAATGAGCAGTTCTTC
CDR3: CASSVGEIAGSYNEQFF

J: TRBJ2-5
size: few
D: NA
V: TRBV7-9
DNA: TGTGCCAGCACCCGTCGCCAGGGGAGCAGGTTCCAAGAGACCCAGTACTTC
CDR3: CASTRRQGSRFQETQYF

J: TRBJ1-5
size: NA
D: NA
V: TRBV14
DNA: TGTGCTAAAAACTTTCAGCCCCAGCATTTT
CDR3: CAKNFQPQHF

J: TRBJ2-7
size: NA
D: TRBD2
V: TRBV9
DNA: TGTGCCAGCAGCGTAGCTCCTAGCGGGGGGGCCCCCGAGCAGTACTTC
CDR3: CASSVAPSGGAPEQYF

J: TRBJ2-7
size: NA
D: NA
V: TRBV25-1
DNA: TGTGCCTCCTCTCGGACGTACGAGCAGTACTTC
CDR3: CASSRTYEQYF

J: TRBJ1-4
size: few
D: TRBD1
V: TRBV15
DNA: TGTGCCACCAGCAGAGGACAGGGTACTAATGAAAAACTGTTTTTT
CDR3: CATSRGQGTNEKLFF

J: TRBJ1-2
size: NA
D: TRBD1
V: TRBV7-2
DNA: TGTGCCAGCAGCTTAGCCGGACAGGGGAATGGCTACACCTTC
CDR3: CASSLAGQGNGYTF

J: TRBJ2-1
size: NA
D: TRBD2
V: TRBV18
DNA: TGTGCCAGCTCACCCCCCGGGACTAGCGGGGGGAATGAGCAGTTCTTC
CDR3: CASSPPGTSGGNEQFF

J: TRBJ2-7
size: few
D: TRBD1
V: TRBV15
DNA: TGTGCCACCAGCAGAGATGGGGACAGGGCGTCCTACGAGCAGTACTTC
CDR3: CATSRDGDRASYEQYF

J: TRBJ2-7
size: few
D: NA
V: TRBV5-1
DNA: TGCGCCAGCAGCTTGGGGGGGCCCTACGAGCAGTACTTC
CDR3: CASSLGGPYEQYF

J: TRBJ1-5
size: few
D: NA
V: TRBV28
DNA: TGTGCCAGCAGTTTGGGCCAGTCCCATCAGCCCCAGCATTTT
CDR3: CASSLGQSHQPQHF

J: TRBJ2-2
size: once
D: NA
V: TRBV5-4
DNA: TGTGCCAGCTCCATCGGACAGAACACCGGGGAGCTGTTTTTT
CDR3: CASSIGQNTGELFF

J: TRBJ2-7
size: NA
D: TRBD2
V: TRBV28
DNA: TGTGCCAGCACAGCGACTAGCGGGGGGTACGAGCAGTACTTC
CDR3: CASTATSGGYEQYF

J: TRBJ1-1
size: few
D: TRBD1
V: TRBV28
DNA: TGTGCCAGCAGGGGGACAGGGGCCCCGATCCCTGAAGCTTTCTTT
CDR3: CASRGTGAPIPEAFF